This TCR beta chain was recovered during a study of CD4 T cells in relation to SARS-CoV-2 and coronaviruses. Whole-study context: Crossreactive spike epitopes shared across donors were mapped to their HLA restriction.

Overall study results and limits: In roughly 65% of donors, memory CD4+ clonotypes crossrecognized SARS-CoV-2 and at least one common cold coronavirus spike. Compared with monoreactive clones, crossreactive clones showed significantly weaker SARS-CoV-2 expansion.

Naive and memory CD4+ T cell DNA was deep-sequenced without culture. TCRdb's table, derived via immunoSEQ multiplex PCR, lists solely in-frame clones and lacks some. The data show about 56,000 clones, with 92% seen just once and roughly 0.37% held by the top ten. A word on this clone: Antigen unknown.

The J segment lost 1 base and the V segment lost 7 bases, leaving 2 bases of the junction unmatched. Germline CDR1 reads MNHEY; CDR2 reads SVGAGI. The CDR3 loop spans 15 amino acids. The rearrangement links TRBV6-5 to TRBJ2-7; 15 bases line up with TRBD2. The sequenced material came from naive CD4+ T cells from PBMCs. Subset denoted: naive CD4+ T cells isolated by negative enrichment. The TCR was taken from an adult with COVID-19. CDR3 DNA sequence: TGTGCCAGCAAGGGGACTAGCGGGAGGTCCTACGAGCAGTACTTC. This encodes CASKGTSGRSYEQYF.